The 3 T cell receptor beta chains listed next were all sequenced from one sample in a study of CDR3 diversity in severe acne. One entry per CDR3 protein, called by TCRdb with MiXCR from the PCR reads. The sample contains some 90,000 distinct CDR3 sequences, less than 65% of which appear only once. The sequencing sample was made of blood. These receptor sequences come from a male donor with severe acne vulgaris.

The CDR3 reads CARVTTFPTYEQYV. The CDR3 DNA sequence: TGTGCCAGAGTCACAACATTCCCCACCTACGAGCAGTACGTC. The V gene is TRBV3-1, the J gene TRBJ2-7; D gene ambiguous. Germline V gene sequence: CDR1 LGHDT, CDR2 YNNKEL (reference sequence). Trimming removed 9 bases from V and 2 bases from J, with 17 bases in between. The CDR3 loop spans 14 amino acids.

This clonotype was recorded many times. The V and J genes are TRBV20-1 and TRBJ2-1; TRBD2 matches 7 bases. This CDR3 has 15 residues. Germline CDR1 reads DFQATT; CDR2 reads SNEGSKA (reference sequence). CDR3 in amino acids: CSADDFGGSRYEQFF. The CDR3 DNA follows: TGCAGCGCCGACGATTTTGGCGGGAGTAGGTATGAGCAGTTCTTC.

The genes are TRBV7-9 and TRBJ2-2; possible D gene TRBD1, 7 bases. This CDR3 has 16 amino acids. Germline CDR1 SEHNR, CDR2 FQNEAQ (reference sequence). The V end was cut by 0 bases, the J end by 3 bases, with 11 bases between. CDR3 nucleotide sequence: TGTGCCAGCAGCTTAGCGGGGGGACAGTACACCGGGGAGCTGTTTTTT. This gives the protein CASSLAGGQYTGELFF.